The 17 T cell receptor beta chains below were found in one sample sequenced in a study of cytomegalovirus exposure and HLA in healthy donors. It was with 60 Vbeta and 13 Jbeta primers that the PCR ran. The method was immunoSEQ multiplex PCR; TCRdb's version includes in-frame clones alone and lacks a portion of them. There are roughly 160,000 clones in the sample; 79% occur only once, and 2.1% lies in the top ten. Sequenced sample: PBMCs. These receptors all stem from a man aged 40-49 years in good health and CMV-seronegative.

This sequence joins TRBV5-8 and TRBJ1-2; 10 nucleotides line up with TRBD1. The CDR3 sequence is 12 residues long. Germline assignment: CDR1 SGHTS and CDR2 YDEGEE. Trimming removed 7 bases from V and 4 bases from J; junction bases left unmatched: 1. This chain's CDR3 is CASRQGAYGYTF. CDR3 nucleotide sequence: TGTGCCAGCCGACAGGGGGCCTATGGCTACACCTTC.

The CDR3 coding sequence is TGTGCCAGCAGCTTCTTTCAACAGGGTAATACGCAGTATTTT. Its protein product is CASSFFQQGNTQYF. The chain links TRBV7-2 to TRBJ2-3, with a possible D match to TRBD1 (6 bases). Trimming took 3 bases from V and 7 from J, leaving 14 bases between them. Germline values: CDR1 SGHTA, CDR2 FQGNSA. This CDR3 region has 14 residues. The complete variable domain, with remaining parts taken from reference TRBV7-2 and TRBJ2-3, reads GAGVSQSPSNKVTEKGKDVELRCDPISGHTALYWYRQSLGQGLEFLIYFQGNSAPDKSGLPSDRFSAERTGGSVSTLTIQRTQQEDSAVYLCASSFFQQGNTQYFGPGTRLTVL.

J is TRBJ1-5 and V is TRBV11-3; D gene uncertain. The CDR3 contains 13 residues. V lost 11 bases, J lost 7 bases, and 18 bases lay in between. Germline CDR1 SGHNT, CDR2 YENEEA. The CDR3 spells CAPLGGEGQPQHF. CDR3 DNA sequence: TGTGCCCCCCTCGGAGGAGAAGGGCAGCCCCAGCATTTT. Variable domain in full (rest from reference TRBV11-3 and TRBJ1-5): EAGVVQSPRYKIIEKKQPVAFWCNPISGHNTLYWYLQNLGQGPELLIRYENEEAVDDSQLPKDRFSAERLKGVDSTLKIQPAELGDSAVYLCAPLGGEGQPQHFGDGTRLSIL.

The chain recombines TRBV10-3 with TRBJ2-4; 9 nucleotides align to TRBD2. V lost 2 bases and J lost 0; bases outside the gene matches: 8. The CDR3 has 18 amino acids. Germline V CDR1 and CDR2: ENHRY, SYGVKD. This CDR3 is CAISEALAGASAKNIQYF. For the CDR3, the DNA is TGTGCCATCAGTGAGGCTTTAGCGGGAGCCTCAGCCAAAAACATTCAGTACTTC.

The chain couples TRBV11-1 to TRBJ1-2; the match to TRBD1 covers 8 bases. The CDR3 totals 13 residues. Germline V gene data show CDR1 as SGHAT and CDR2 as FQDESV (reference sequence). V lost 0 bases, J lost 8 bases, and 2 bases stayed unmatched. The CDR3 coding sequence is TGTGCCAGCAGCTTAGCTGGACAGGGCGGCTACACCTTC. It translates to CASSLAGQGGYTF.

This rearrangement joins TRBV29-1 to TRBJ1-2, with D perhaps TRBD1 (5 bases). Trimming took off 3 bases at V and 3 bases at J, with 17 bases between the two ends. The CDR3 is made up of 15 amino acids. Germline CDR1 reads SQVTM; CDR2 reads ANQGSEA. The CDR3: CSVEGGIDGYYGYTF. In DNA form, the CDR3 reads TGCAGCGTTGAGGGGGGGATCGACGGATACTATGGCTACACCTTC.

This chain joins TRBV7-2 and TRBJ2-7; D call uncertain. Germline V gene data show CDR1 as SGHTA and CDR2 as FQGNSA. This CDR3 comprises 14 residues. V shed 5 bases and J shed 3 bases, with 14 bases lying between them. CDR3 nucleotides: TGTGCCAGCAGCCCTCTAACAGAAATCTACGAGCAGTACTTC. It is translated as CASSPLTEIYEQYF.

This sequence joins TRBV7-9 and TRBJ2-5; weak D call: TRBD1 (5 bases). V lost 5 bases and J 1 base, leaving 26 bases between the germline ends. In germline, CDR1 is SEHNR, CDR2 FQNEAQ (reference sequence). This CDR3 comprises 19 residues. CDR3 in DNA: TGTGCCAGCAGCGTTTTGGACGGTGGGGCTACTCCCACCCAAGAGACCCAGTACTTC. This translates into CASSVLDGGATPTQETQYF.

The chain links TRBV10-3 to TRBJ1-2, with a possible D match to TRBD1 (5 bases). Germline lookup yields CDR1 ENHRY and CDR2 SYGVKD. V gave up 0 bases and J gave up 2 bases, with 10 bases separating them. There are 15 residues in the CDR3. The CDR3 DNA sequence: TGTGCCATCAGTGAGTCGTGGCAGGGAAACTATGGCTACACCTTC. Its translation is CAISESWQGNYGYTF.

V and J are TRBV5-1 and TRBJ2-7; D is ambiguous. The CDR3 has 14 residues. CDR1 and CDR2 from the germline V gene are SGHRS and YFSETQ. V shed 0 bases and J shed 2 bases, with 9 bases lying between them. The DNA for the CDR3 is TGCGCCAGCAGCTTGGTTGACAACCCCTACGAGCAGTACTTC. Its protein product is CASSLVDNPYEQYF.

The chain links TRBV10-1 to TRBJ2-3; D is possibly TRBD2 (5 bases). The CDR3 sequence is 17 residues long. V shed 9 bases and J shed 6 bases, with 28 bases lying between them. From germline, CDR1 is WNHNN and CDR2 SYGVQD (reference sequence). For the CDR3, the DNA is TGCGCCAGGCGGTCGGGGTTGGACCTTGCAACGAGGGATACGCAGTATTTT. This gives the protein CARRSGLDLATRDTQYF.

The chain couples TRBV28 to TRBJ2-2; TRBD2 is a possible D gene (7 bases). CDR1 is MDHEN and CDR2 is SYDVKM in the germline V gene. V lost 7 bases, J lost 8 bases, and 14 bases lay in between. CDR3 length: 13 residues. The CDR3 region has the DNA TGTGCCAGCAAAAGGGGGGGGATGGGGGAGCTGTTTTTT. As protein: CASKRGGMGELFF.

The rearrangement joins TRBV4-2 to TRBJ1-2; D is unresolved. V gave up 1 base and J gave up 8 bases, with 14 bases separating them. CDR1 and CDR2 (germline): LGHNA, YNFKEQ. The CDR3 sequence is 14 residues long. CDR3 in DNA: TGTGCCAGCAGCCAAGTCGGGGTGGTAGGAGGCTACACCTTC. As protein: CASSQVGVVGGYTF.

Comments on this clone: Different DNA sequences within this sample yield the same CDR3. The rearrangement joins TRBV7-2 to TRBJ2-7; D not resolved. The V end lost 2 bases, the J end lost 4 bases, and 3 bases lay between the germline ends. CDR3 length: 11 amino acids. Germline-derived CDR1 and CDR2 are SGHTA and FQGNSA. CDR3 loop: CASSLIYEQYF. The CDR3 DNA is TGTGCCAGCAGCTTAATATACGAGCAGTACTTC.

This chain connects TRBV7-8 to TRBJ2-2; perhaps TRBD1 as D (5 bases). Trimming took off 3 bases at V and 2 bases at J, with 16 bases between the two ends. CDR3 length: 17 amino acids. Looked up from germline, CDR1 is SGHVS and CDR2 is FQNEAQ. The CDR3 reads CASSFPQQGGNTGELFF. As DNA, the CDR3 is TGTGCCAGCAGCTTCCCCCAGCAGGGTGGAAACACCGGGGAGCTGTTTTTT.

This chain links TRBV5-1 with TRBJ2-1; 7 bases agree with TRBD1. Germline values: CDR1 SGHRS, CDR2 YFSETQ. This CDR3 has 13 amino acids. Germline trimming cut 3 bases from V and 9 bases from J; bases unmatched to any gene: 6. This CDR3 reads CASSSGQPGEQFF. CDR3 bases: TGCGCCAGCAGCTCGGGACAGCCAGGTGAGCAGTTCTTC.

The chain links TRBV6-1 to TRBJ1-5, with a weak D call TRBD1 (5 bases). The CDR3 has 14 amino acids. The germline V gene has CDR1 MNHNS and CDR2 SASEGT. V lost 2 bases and J 6 bases, leaving 11 bases between the germline ends. CDR3 loop: CASSERGATQPQHF. CDR3 nucleotides: TGTGCCAGCAGTGAACGCGGGGCGACTCAGCCCCAGCATTTT.